A single sample gave rise to the 10 T cell receptor beta chains below, sequenced in a study of blood T cell repertoires in COVID-19. Some clones are missing from TCRdb's copy, which holds only in-frame ones; the method was immunoSEQ multiplex PCR. The table records some 200,000 clones, about 80% of them present only once. The sample was PBMCs or T cells enriched from blood (not recorded which). These receptors were taken from a man in his forties who had recovered from COVID-19.

This clone was counted a few times. The chain combines TRBV2 with TRBJ1-2; D gene uncertain. V lost 5 bases and J lost 8, with 12 bases in between. This CDR3 has 12 residues. Germline CDR1 SNHLY, CDR2 FYNNEI. The CDR3 protein is CASSIALEGYTF. DNA of the CDR3: TGTGCCAGCAGTATCGCCTTAGAGGGCTACACCTTC. The complete variable domain, with remaining parts taken from reference TRBV2 and TRBJ1-2, reads EPEVTQTPSHQVTQMGQEVILRCVPISNHLYFYWYRQILGQKVEFLVSFYNNEISEKSEIFDDQFSVERPDGSNFTLKIRSTKLEDSAMYFCASSIALEGYTFGSGTRLTVV.

CDR3 region: CASSSDPRQFEKLFF. In nucleotides, the CDR3 is TGTGCCAGCAGTTCCGATCCCCGACAGTTTGAAAAACTGTTTTTT. This chain connects TRBV28 to TRBJ1-4; a weak D match, TRBD1 (5 bases). This CDR3 has 15 amino acids. V was cut by 4 bases and J by 7 bases, with 16 bases left in between. CDR1 is MDHEN and CDR2 is SYDVKM in the germline V gene.

In this sample, this clone turned up once. The chain couples TRBV2 to TRBJ2-5; D remains ambiguous. This CDR3 contains 12 residues. From germline, CDR1 is SNHLY and CDR2 FYNNEI. Trimming stripped 4 bases from V and 5 bases from J, with 8 bases between. In nucleotides, the CDR3 is TGTGCCAGCAGTGTGGTAGAGGAGACCCAGTACTTC. The encoded protein is CASSVVEETQYF.

J is TRBJ1-1 and V is TRBV28, with 9 bases matching TRBD1. CDR1 MDHEN and CDR2 SYDVKM come from the germline V gene. CDR3 size: 14 residues. Germline trimming cut 7 bases from V and 11 bases from J; bases unmatched to any gene: 14. CDR3 DNA: TGTGCCAGCAACACTCGGGACAGGGCAGGGTGGGCTTTCTTT. It specifies CASNTRDRAGWAFF.

This clone has more than one count but fewer than ten. CDR3 in amino acids: CASSKVRGGAETQYF. For the CDR3, the DNA is TGTGCCAGCAGCAAAGTGAGGGGGGGCGCGGAGACCCAGTACTTC. The chain is built from TRBV21-1 and TRBJ2-5; TRBD2 reflects the table's D call only, with no check against the DNA. TRBV21-1 is a recognized pseudogene. The CDR3 runs to 15 residues.

The chain has TRBV9 and TRBJ1-2; D is ambiguous. This CDR3 comprises 14 residues. Trimming cost V 1 base and J 4 bases, with 11 bases left between them. Germline lookup yields CDR1 SGDLS and CDR2 YYNGEE. CDR3 protein: CASSVTAGSYGYTF. CDR3 DNA sequence: TGTGCCAGCAGCGTAACCGCAGGTTCCTATGGCTACACCTTC.

The chain is built from TRBV4-3 and TRBJ1-1; D possibly corresponds to TRBD1 (5 bases). The CDR3 contains 14 residues. Trimming left V 0 bases short and J 7 bases short, with 12 bases between. Germline CDR1 reads LGHNA; CDR2 reads YSLEER. CDR3 sequence reads: CASSQDGGRSEAFF. Here the CDR3 DNA reads TGCGCCAGCAGCCAAGATGGGGGGAGAAGTGAAGCTTTCTTT.

Ten or more counts support this clone. The chain carries TRBV19 and TRBJ1-2; TRBD1 matches 7 bases. CDR3 length equals 14 residues. Germline V gene sequence: CDR1 LNHDA, CDR2 SQIVND (reference sequence). The V and J ends lost 0 bases and 4 bases, in that order; junction bases with no gene match: 2. CDR3: CASSIDGTVYGYTF. The CDR3 nucleotides are TGTGCCAGTAGTATAGATGGGACAGTCTATGGCTACACCTTC.

The chain is built from TRBV28 and TRBJ1-3; D is perhaps TRBD1 (6 bases). V was clipped by 5 bases and J by 3 bases, with 14 bases between them. Germline-derived CDR1 and CDR2 are MDHEN and SYDVKM. The CDR3 has 15 residues. In DNA form, the CDR3 reads TGTGCCAGCAGTGAGAGGGGGTTGGGTGGAAACACCATATATTTT. Translation: CASSERGLGGNTIYF.

The V gene is TRBV5-1, the J gene TRBJ2-5, with D perhaps matching TRBD2 (6 bases). Germline CDR1 and CDR2: SGHRS and YFSETQ. V was pared by 4 bases and J by 3 bases, with 19 bases between. CDR3 length equals 16 residues. CDR3 sequence (DNA): TGCGCCAGCAGCAGACCCTCCGGGAGAAGCAAAGAGACCCAGTACTTC. As protein: CASSRPSGRSKETQYF. The full variable domain, with the rest looked up from reference TRBV5-1 and TRBJ2-5, is KAGVTQTPRYLIKTRGQQVTLSCSPISGHRSVSWYQQTPGQGLQFLFEYFSETQRNKGNFPGRFSGRQFSNSRSEMNVSTLELGDSALYLCASSRPSGRSKETQYFGPGTRLLVL.